The rows below give T cell receptor beta chains drawn from one sample of a study of spatial heterogeneity in lung cancer. TCRdb ran MiXCR on the 5' RACE reads and lists one entry per CDR3 protein. The sample includes 45,000 to 55,000 distinct CDR3 sequences, approximately 5% of them seen just once. Sequencing was performed on PBMCs, taken at surgery. The origin of the receptors is a male donor with early-stage non-small cell lung cancer. CDR3s include the opening cysteine and the closing phenylalanine or tryptophan. The order of the fields is D gene, V gene, J gene, clone size, CDR3 protein, CDR3 DNA. D genes are given only for firm matches. Expanded clones are given a class, and other clones once, few, many or no size at all.

d_call: .
v_call: TRBV20-1
j_call: TRBJ2-7
clone_size: many
cdr3_aa: CSANRGTKYEQYF
cdr3_nt: TGCAGTGCCAATAGGGGGACAAAATACGAGCAGTACTTC

d_call: .
v_call: TRBV20-1
j_call: TRBJ2-4
clone_size: many
cdr3_aa: CSASRGRSHRGDIQYF
cdr3_nt: TGCAGTGCTAGTAGGGGTAGATCTCATCGAGGTGACATTCAGTACTTC

d_call: TRBD1
v_call: TRBV29-1
j_call: TRBJ2-5
clone_size: many
cdr3_aa: CSVGRQGAETQYF
cdr3_nt: TGCAGCGTTGGCCGACAGGGGGCAGAGACCCAGTACTTC

d_call: TRBD2
v_call: TRBV14
j_call: TRBJ2-1
clone_size: many
cdr3_aa: CASSQAGGLTYHAGTSSSYNEQFF
cdr3_nt: TGTGCCAGCAGCCAAGCGGGAGGACTAACCTACCACGCCGGCACCTCTAGCTCCTACAATGAGCAGTTCTTC

d_call: TRBD2
v_call: TRBV4-2
j_call: TRBJ2-3
clone_size: many
cdr3_aa: CASSLTSGRDTDTQYF
cdr3_nt: TGTGCCAGCAGCCTGACTAGCGGGAGGGATACAGATACGCAGTATTTT

d_call: TRBD1
v_call: TRBV20-1
j_call: TRBJ2-7
clone_size: many
cdr3_aa: CSAKGQGDWYEQYF
cdr3_nt: TGCAGTGCGAAAGGACAGGGGGATTGGTACGAGCAGTACTTC

d_call: .
v_call: TRBV12-3/TRBV12-4
j_call: TRBJ2-5
clone_size: many
cdr3_aa: CASSRLGRETQYF
cdr3_nt: TGTGCCAGCAGCAGACTGGGGAGGGAGACCCAGTACTTC

d_call: .
v_call: TRBV19
j_call: TRBJ1-1
clone_size: .
cdr3_aa: CASSKERTEAFF
cdr3_nt: TGTGCCAGTAGTAAAGAGCGAACTGAAGCTTTCTTT

d_call: .
v_call: TRBV3-1
j_call: TRBJ2-1
clone_size: many
cdr3_aa: CASSQDTSYNEQFF
cdr3_nt: TGTGCCAGCAGCCAAGACACTAGCTACAATGAGCAGTTCTTC

d_call: .
v_call: TRBV11-2
j_call: TRBJ2-1
clone_size: .
cdr3_aa: CASSAGRSSLSDEQFF
cdr3_nt: TGTGCCAGCAGCGCGGGACGAAGTAGCTTGAGCGATGAGCAGTTCTTC

d_call: TRBD2
v_call: TRBV5-1
j_call: TRBJ2-2
clone_size: many
cdr3_aa: CASSRLAGETGELFF
cdr3_nt: TGCGCCAGCAGCCGCTTAGCGGGAGAGACCGGGGAGCTGTTTTTT

d_call: .
v_call: TRBV12-3/TRBV12-4
j_call: TRBJ1-2
clone_size: many
cdr3_aa: CASSLGGGRPIANYGYTF
cdr3_nt: TGTGCCAGCAGTTTAGGCGGCGGACGACCTATTGCTAACTATGGCTACACCTTC

d_call: .
v_call: TRBV2
j_call: TRBJ2-5
clone_size: many
cdr3_aa: CASTKWDGQETQYF
cdr3_nt: TGTGCCAGCACTAAATGGGACGGACAAGAGACCCAGTACTTC

d_call: .
v_call: TRBV19
j_call: TRBJ1-2
clone_size: many
cdr3_aa: CASSPAGNLNYGYTF
cdr3_nt: TGTGCCAGTAGTCCCGCGGGAAACCTTAACTATGGCTACACCTTC

d_call: .
v_call: TRBV20-1
j_call: TRBJ2-1
clone_size: many
cdr3_aa: CSARGKDYNEQFF
cdr3_nt: TGCAGTGCTAGAGGTAAAGACTACAATGAGCAGTTCTTC

d_call: .
v_call: TRBV6-1
j_call: TRBJ1-1
clone_size: many
cdr3_aa: CASSAEVGSMNTEAFF
cdr3_nt: TGTGCCAGCAGCGCCGAGGTAGGCAGCATGAACACTGAAGCTTTCTTT

d_call: TRBD2
v_call: TRBV12-5
j_call: TRBJ2-1
clone_size: many
cdr3_aa: CASGTRLAVSSYNEQFF
cdr3_nt: TGTGCTAGTGGTACCAGACTAGCGGTGAGCTCCTACAATGAGCAGTTCTTC

d_call: .
v_call: TRBV27
j_call: TRBJ1-6
clone_size: medium-sized
cdr3_aa: CASSLQNSPLHF
cdr3_nt: TGTGCCAGCAGTTTACAGAATTCACCCCTCCACTTT

d_call: TRBD1
v_call: TRBV28
j_call: TRBJ2-2
clone_size: many
cdr3_aa: CASSFWTGTNTGELFF
cdr3_nt: TGTGCCAGCAGTTTCTGGACAGGGACGAACACCGGGGAGCTGTTTTTT

d_call: .
v_call: TRBV6-5
j_call: TRBJ2-7
clone_size: many
cdr3_aa: CASSFRGTYEQYF
cdr3_nt: TGTGCCAGCAGTTTCAGGGGAACCTACGAGCAGTACTTC

d_call: .
v_call: TRBV6-5
j_call: TRBJ1-4
clone_size: many
cdr3_aa: CASRGLAAGEKLFF
cdr3_nt: TGTGCCAGCAGGGGACTGGCCGCGGGCGAAAAACTGTTTTTT

d_call: .
v_call: TRBV11-2
j_call: TRBJ2-1
clone_size: many
cdr3_aa: CASSFAGLSYNEQFF
cdr3_nt: TGTGCCAGCAGCTTTGCAGGGCTCTCCTACAATGAGCAGTTCTTC

d_call: TRBD1
v_call: TRBV7-9
j_call: TRBJ1-4
clone_size: few
cdr3_aa: CASSRPGGIEKLFF
cdr3_nt: TGTGCCAGCAGCCGACCAGGGGGTATCGAGAAACTGTTTTTT

d_call: TRBD1
v_call: TRBV10-3
j_call: TRBJ1-1
clone_size: many
cdr3_aa: CAIGPQGDTEAFF
cdr3_nt: TGTGCCATCGGGCCTCAGGGGGACACTGAAGCTTTCTTT

d_call: .
v_call: TRBV5-1
j_call: TRBJ2-3
clone_size: few
cdr3_aa: CASSYRQAGTDTQYF
cdr3_nt: TGCGCCAGCAGCTACAGGCAGGCGGGCACAGATACGCAGTATTTT

d_call: .
v_call: TRBV11-3
j_call: TRBJ2-1
clone_size: .
cdr3_aa: CASSLDLGGQQFF
cdr3_nt: TGTGCCAGCAGCTTAGATCTGGGCGGGCAGCAGTTCTTC

d_call: .
v_call: TRBV5-5
j_call: TRBJ2-2
clone_size: many
cdr3_aa: CASSLDGANTGELFF
cdr3_nt: TGTGCCAGCAGCTTGGACGGAGCGAACACCGGGGAGCTGTTTTTT

d_call: .
v_call: TRBV4-1
j_call: TRBJ1-1
clone_size: many
cdr3_aa: CASSQGTEYMNTEAFF
cdr3_nt: TGCGCCAGCAGCCAAGGGACAGAGTACATGAACACTGAAGCTTTCTTT

d_call: .
v_call: TRBV6-5
j_call: TRBJ2-7
clone_size: many
cdr3_aa: CASSQQGSQYF
cdr3_nt: TGTGCCAGCAGTCAACAAGGGTCGCAGTACTTC

d_call: TRBD1
v_call: TRBV4-2
j_call: TRBJ1-4
clone_size: many
cdr3_aa: CASSHRQGAEEKLFF
cdr3_nt: TGTGCCAGCAGCCATCGTCAGGGGGCGGAGGAAAAACTGTTTTTT

d_call: TRBD2
v_call: TRBV7-8
j_call: TRBJ2-5
clone_size: .
cdr3_aa: CASSLMASGRFQETQYF
cdr3_nt: TGTGCCAGCAGCTTAATGGCTAGCGGGAGGTTTCAAGAGACCCAGTACTTC

d_call: .
v_call: TRBV12-3/TRBV12-4
j_call: TRBJ2-7
clone_size: medium-sized
cdr3_aa: CASSREQGYEQYF
cdr3_nt: TGTGCCAGCAGTAGAGAACAGGGCTACGAGCAGTACTTC

d_call: TRBD1
v_call: TRBV29-1
j_call: TRBJ2-3
clone_size: many
cdr3_aa: CSGEKGAGTDTQYF
cdr3_nt: TGCAGCGGCGAAAAGGGGGCGGGCACAGATACGCAGTATTTT

d_call: .
v_call: TRBV4-1
j_call: TRBJ1-5
clone_size: many
cdr3_aa: CASSPGDPSNQPQHF
cdr3_nt: TGCGCCAGCAGCCCAGGGGACCCTAGCAATCAGCCCCAGCATTTT

d_call: .
v_call: TRBV11-2
j_call: TRBJ2-3
clone_size: many
cdr3_aa: CASSLATTDTQYF
cdr3_nt: TGTGCCAGCAGCCTCGCTACCACAGATACGCAGTATTTT

d_call: .
v_call: TRBV27
j_call: TRBJ2-5
clone_size: many
cdr3_aa: CASKKLGGETQYF
cdr3_nt: TGTGCCAGCAAGAAACTAGGAGGAGAGACCCAGTACTTC

d_call: TRBD2
v_call: TRBV29-1
j_call: TRBJ2-3
clone_size: many
cdr3_aa: CSVVGTSGRRTDTQYF
cdr3_nt: TGCAGCGTTGTCGGGACTAGCGGTCGCCGCACAGATACGCAGTATTTT